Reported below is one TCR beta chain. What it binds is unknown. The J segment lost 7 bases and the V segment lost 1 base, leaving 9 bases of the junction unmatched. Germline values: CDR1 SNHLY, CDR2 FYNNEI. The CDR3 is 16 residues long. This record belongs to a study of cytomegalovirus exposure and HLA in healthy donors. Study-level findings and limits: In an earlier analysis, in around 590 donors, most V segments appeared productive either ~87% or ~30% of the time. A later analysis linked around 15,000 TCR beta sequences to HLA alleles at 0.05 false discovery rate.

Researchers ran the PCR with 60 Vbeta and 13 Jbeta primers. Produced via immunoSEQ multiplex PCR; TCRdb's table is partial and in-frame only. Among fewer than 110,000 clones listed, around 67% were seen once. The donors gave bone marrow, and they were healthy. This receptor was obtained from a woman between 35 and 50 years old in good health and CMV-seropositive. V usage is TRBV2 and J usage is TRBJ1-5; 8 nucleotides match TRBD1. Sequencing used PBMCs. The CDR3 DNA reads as TGTGCCAGCAGTGAAGGGCGGACAGGGATGGGGCAGCCCCAGCATTTT. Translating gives CASSEGRTGMGQPQHF.